The entry below gives a single T cell receptor beta chain sequence along with its context. Between the trimmed V and J ends, which lost 7 bases and 4 bases, there was a span of 13 bases. The CDR3 spans 13 residues. Germline V gene data show CDR1 as MNHEY and CDR2 as SVGAGI. This entry comes from a study of control samples from healthy donors and cancer patients. The repertoire was sequenced with immunoSEQ multiplex PCR; TCRdb's copy has only in-frame clones and lacks some. The table lists 150,000 to 200,000 clones, around 88% of them singletons, with more than 1.5% in the top ten. The origin of this receptor is a man younger than 35 in good health. The source material was blood. The rearrangement joins TRBV6-5 to TRBJ2-5; D may be TRBD2 (5 bases). This chain's CDR3 is CASIRTLGETQYF. DNA for the CDR3: TGTGCCAGCATCCGGACTCTTGGAGAGACCCAGTACTTC.